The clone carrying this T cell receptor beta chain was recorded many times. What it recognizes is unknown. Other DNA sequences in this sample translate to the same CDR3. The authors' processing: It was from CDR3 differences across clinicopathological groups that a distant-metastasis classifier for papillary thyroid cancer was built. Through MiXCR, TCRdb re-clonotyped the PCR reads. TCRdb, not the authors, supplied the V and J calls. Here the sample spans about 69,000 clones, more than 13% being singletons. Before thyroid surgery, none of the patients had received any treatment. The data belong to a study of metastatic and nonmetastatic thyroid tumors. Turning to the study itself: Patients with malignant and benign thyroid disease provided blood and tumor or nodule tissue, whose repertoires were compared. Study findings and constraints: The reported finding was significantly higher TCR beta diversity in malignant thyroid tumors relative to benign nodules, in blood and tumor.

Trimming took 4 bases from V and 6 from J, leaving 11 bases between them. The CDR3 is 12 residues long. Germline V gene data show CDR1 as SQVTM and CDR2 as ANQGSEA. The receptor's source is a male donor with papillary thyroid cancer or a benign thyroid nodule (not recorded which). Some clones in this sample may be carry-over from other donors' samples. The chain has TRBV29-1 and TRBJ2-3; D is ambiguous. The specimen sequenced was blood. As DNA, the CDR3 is TGCAGCGTTGCGGCAGAGCCCGATACGCAGTATTTT. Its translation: CSVAAEPDTQYF.